Below, 19 T cell receptor beta chains from the same sample are listed, as sequenced in a study of T cells after yellow fever vaccination. From the 5' RACE reads, TCRdb called clonotypes with MiXCR, one entry per CDR3 protein. The sample lists 170,000 or so distinct CDR3 sequences, 5.5% to 8% seen once, with nearly 3% in the top ten. Sequences were derived from CD4+ T cells sorted from PBMCs, sampled on the day of the first yellow fever vaccination. These receptor sequences come from a man in his late teens or twenties who received the YFV17D yellow fever vaccine.

The chain is built from TRBV7-2 and TRBJ1-6, with TRBD1 identical over 7 bases. V lost 8 bases, J lost 7 bases, and 5 bases stayed unmatched. The germline V gene has CDR1 SGHTA and CDR2 FQGNSA. The CDR3 sequence is 13 residues long. The CDR3 DNA reads as TGTGCCAGCGAAGGGGGCGTCAATTCACCCCTCCACTTT. Translating gives CASEGGVNSPLHF.

This clonotype was seen ten or more times. The V and J genes are TRBV5-1 and TRBJ1-3, with D maybe TRBD1 (5 bases). This CDR3 has 15 residues. Germline V gene data show CDR1 as SGHRS and CDR2 as YFSETQ. Trimming pared 4 bases from V and 0 bases from J, leaving 11 bases between. CDR3 protein: CASSEGLYSGNTIYF. The CDR3 DNA sequence: TGCGCCAGCAGCGAGGGGTTATACTCTGGAAACACCATATATTTT. Filled out from reference TRBV5-1 and TRBJ1-3, the complete variable domain reads KAGVTQTPRYLIKTRGQQVTLSCSPISGHRSVSWYQQTPGQGLQFLFEYFSETQRNKGNFPGRFSGRQFSNSRSEMNVSTLELGDSALYLCASSEGLYSGNTIYFGEGSWLTVV.

The J gene is TRBJ2-2, the V gene TRBV29-1, with a possible D match to TRBD1 (6 bases). V was clipped by 8 bases and J by 0 bases, with 13 bases between them. The CDR3 loop spans 14 amino acids. From germline, CDR1 is SQVTM and CDR2 ANQGSEA. The CDR3 DNA reads TGCAGCATTGGACAGTTCGCGAACACCGGGGAGCTGTTTTTT. Amino acids: CSIGQFANTGELFF.

This clonotype was counted a few times. The V and J genes are TRBV6-1 and TRBJ2-3; tentative D call: TRBD1 (5 bases). Germline V CDR1 and CDR2: MNHNS, SASEGT. Trimming cost V 6 bases and J 3 bases, with 16 bases left between them. The CDR3 has 15 amino acids. The CDR3 bases are TGTGCCAGCAGCAGCCAGGGATGGAGAACAGATACGCAGTATTTT. Translation gives CASSSQGWRTDTQYF.

This clonotype was seen ten or more times. The CDR3 sequence is CASSSLDRAGNTIYF. DNA for the CDR3: TGTGCCAGCAGCTCTCTCGACAGGGCTGGAAACACCATATATTTT. The genes are TRBV5-6 and TRBJ1-3; 7 bases are a match to TRBD1. Unmatched junction bases numbered 5, after V lost 3 bases and J lost 2 bases. Germline lookup yields CDR1 SGHDT and CDR2 YYEEEE. The CDR3 sequence is 15 residues long.

This clonotype has just a few counts. The genes are TRBV19 and TRBJ2-1; D is possibly TRBD1 or TRBD2 (5 bases each). This CDR3 has 19 residues. Germline CDR1 LNHDA, CDR2 SQIVND (reference sequence). V was pared by 6 bases and J by 0 bases, with 24 bases between. CDR3 nucleotide sequence: TGTGCCAGTAGCTCCGCCTCTGACAGTTTTCGGGGCTCCTACAATGAGCAGTTCTTC. This codes for CASSSASDSFRGSYNEQFF.

This clonotype was observed at least ten times. V and J are TRBV29-1 and TRBJ2-1; maybe TRBD1 (5 bases). Trimming stripped 6 bases from V and 0 bases from J, with 15 bases between. The CDR3 runs 15 residues. Looked up from germline, CDR1 is SQVTM and CDR2 is ANQGSEA. The CDR3 region has the DNA TGCAGCGTGGGGAAGGGGCAGAGCTCCTACAATGAGCAGTTCTTC. As protein: CSVGKGQSSYNEQFF.

This clonotype appeared many times. The chain links TRBV24-1 to TRBJ2-5, with a tentative D call TRBD1 (6 bases). This CDR3 has 14 residues. The germline gives CDR1 KGHDR, CDR2 SFDVKD. The V end was cut by 3 bases, the J end by 3 bases, with 10 bases between. The CDR3 here is CATSDRQEKETQYF. For the CDR3, the DNA is TGTGCCACCAGTGATAGACAGGAGAAAGAGACCCAGTACTTC.

V and J are TRBV20-1 and TRBJ1-3; D gene uncertain. The CDR3 length is 15 residues. The V gene's germline CDR1 is DFQATT and CDR2 SNEGSKA (reference sequence). V gave up 0 bases and J gave up 0 bases, with 9 bases separating them. The CDR3 here is CSARDRVFSGNTIYF. CDR3 coding DNA: TGCAGTGCTAGAGATAGGGTATTCTCTGGAAACACCATATATTTT.

This clonotype was seen only a few times. This chain joins TRBV12-3 or TRBV12-4 and TRBJ2-2, with 7 bases aligning to TRBD1. CDR3 length equals 14 residues. The V and J ends lost 6 bases and 2 bases, in that order; junction bases with no gene match: 3. The CDR3 DNA reads as TGTGCCAGCAGGACAGGGCTAAACACCGGGGAGCTGTTTTTT. It specifies CASRTGLNTGELFF.

This clonotype was recorded a few times. The chain is built from TRBV7-2 and TRBJ2-2; D may be TRBD1 (5 bases). Trimming took 5 bases from V and 5 from J, leaving 12 bases between them. This CDR3 is 14 amino acids long. Germline CDR1 SGHTA, CDR2 FQGNSA. The CDR3 here is CASSITQATGELFF. The CDR3 nucleotides read TGTGCCAGCAGCATAACACAGGCTACCGGGGAGCTGTTTTTT. The entire variable domain, with the rest obtained from reference TRBV7-2 and TRBJ2-2, is as follows: GAGVSQSPSNKVTEKGKDVELRCDPISGHTALYWYRQSLGQGLEFLIYFQGNSAPDKSGLPSDRFSAERTGGSVSTLTIQRTQQEDSAVYLCASSITQATGELFFGEGSRLTVL.

There are many counts of this clonotype. The J gene is TRBJ2-7, the V gene TRBV5-1; the D is unclear. Germline V lookup: CDR1 SGHRS, CDR2 YFSETQ. The CDR3 totals 14 residues. Trimming removed 3 bases at V and 1 base at J, with 11 bases between. Here the CDR3 reads CASSYTDRSYEQYF. DNA for the CDR3: TGCGCCAGCAGCTACACCGACCGGTCCTACGAGCAGTACTTC.

This clonotype occurred many times. V and J are TRBV11-2 and TRBJ2-2; D possibly corresponds to TRBD1 (5 bases). CDR1 and CDR2 (germline): SGHAT, FQNNGV. V was clipped by 2 bases and J by 8 bases, with 12 bases between them. CDR3 length equals 14 residues. CDR3 protein: CASSLTAGLGELFF. In DNA form, the CDR3 reads TGTGCCAGCAGCTTAACGGCAGGGTTGGGGGAGCTGTTTTTT. Looking up the rest from reference TRBV11-2 and TRBJ2-2 gives the full variable domain: EAGVAQSPRYKIIEKRQSVAFWCNPISGHATLYWYQQILGQGPKLLIQFQNNGVVDDSQLPKDRFSAERLKGVDSTLKIQPAKLEDSAVYLCASSLTAGLGELFFGEGSRLTVL.

CDR3 sequence reads: CASSSTGTTDTQYF. CDR3 nucleotides: TGCGCCAGCAGCTCCACAGGGACCACAGATACGCAGTATTTT. J is TRBJ2-3 and V is TRBV5-1; possibly TRBD1 for D (6 bases). Between the trimmed V and J ends, which lost 3 bases and 2 bases, there was a span of 10 bases. This CDR3 is built from 14 residues. Germline loops: CDR1 SGHRS, CDR2 YFSETQ.

Many counts were recorded for this clonotype. V usage is TRBV5-6 and J usage is TRBJ2-3; 10 bases line up with TRBD1. Germline assignment: CDR1 SGHDT and CDR2 YYEEEE. J gave up 6 bases and V 4 bases, and 8 bases lay outside the gene matches. There are 15 residues in the CDR3. CDR3 nucleotide sequence: TGTGCCAGCAGCGCCCGACAGGGGGCGAGGGATACGCAGTATTTT. Translated: CASSARQGARDTQYF. Variable domain in full (rest from reference TRBV5-6 and TRBJ2-3): DAGVTQSPTHLIKTRGQQVTLRCSPKSGHDTVSWYQQALGQGPQFIFQYYEEEERQRGNFPDRFSGHQFPNYSSELNVNALLLGDSALYLCASSARQGARDTQYFGPGTRLTVL.

This clonotype has ten or more counts. This chain uses TRBV6-5 with TRBJ1-5, with TRBD1 identical over 7 bases. V lost 0 bases and J lost 0; bases outside the gene matches: 8. Germline loops: CDR1 MNHEY, CDR2 SVGAGI. This CDR3 is 18 amino acids long. In DNA, the CDR3 is TGTGCCAGCAGTTACTCAATACCAGGGGGTGATAGCAATCAGCCCCAGCATTTT. Its translation is CASSYSIPGGDSNQPQHF.

A few counts support this clonotype. The V and J genes are TRBV6-5 and TRBJ2-7; D is undetermined. CDR3 size: 16 residues. Germline CDR1 reads MNHEY; CDR2 reads SVGAGI. The germline V and J ends were trimmed by 0 bases and 5 bases, with 17 bases remaining between them. The CDR3 loop reads CASSYSVGAGRNEQYF. CDR3 bases: TGTGCCAGCAGTTACTCGGTTGGAGCCGGTAGGAACGAGCAGTACTTC.

The sample holds many counts of this clonotype. The V and J genes are TRBV18 and TRBJ1-1; unclear D gene. CDR1 and CDR2 from the germline V gene are KGHSH and LQKENI. The CDR3 consists of 13 residues. V was pared by 0 bases and J by 0 bases, with 2 bases between. This CDR3 reads CASSPPVNTEAFF. The CDR3 DNA follows: TGTGCCAGCTCACCACCGGTGAACACTGAAGCTTTCTTT.

In its sample, this clonotype was seen many times. V gene TRBV4-1 combines with J gene TRBJ2-1; TRBD2 agrees at 11 bases. V lost 5 bases to trimming and J lost 8 bases; unmatched junction nucleotides: 8. Germline CDR1 reads MGHRA; CDR2 reads YSYEKL. The length of the CDR3 is 15 residues. The chain's CDR3 is CASSNRLAGIHEQFF. CDR3 nucleotides: TGCGCCAGCAGCAATCGACTAGCGGGGATCCATGAGCAGTTCTTC.